One and the same sample provided the 30 T cell receptor beta chains below, sequenced in a study of cytomegalovirus exposure and HLA in healthy donors. PCR used 60 Vbeta primers and 13 Jbeta primers. TCRdb keeps only in-frame clones here, not all; method: immunoSEQ multiplex PCR. The repertoire includes 120,000 to 150,000 clones, 73% of them detected once, and 1.5% to 2% sits in the top ten. Sequenced input: PBMCs. The receptors here all came from a woman between 18 and 29 years old in good health and CMV-seronegative.

The J gene is TRBJ2-5, the V gene TRBV28, with TRBD1 identical over 10 bases. The end of the DNA is better explained by TRBJ2-7, so the J call may be wrong. This CDR3 contains 16 residues. CDR1 is MDHEN, CDR2 SYDVKM, per germline. CDR3 sequence reads: CASSLSHTWTGGEQYF. CDR3 nucleotides: TGTGCCAGCAGTTTATCACACACTTGGACAGGGGGCGAGCAGTACTTC.

The J gene is TRBJ2-3, the V gene TRBV5-4, with 9 bases fitting TRBD2. Losses at the gene ends were 2 bases for V and 4 bases for J; bases not matched to a gene: 5. The CDR3 consists of 15 residues. Germline CDR1 reads SGHNT; CDR2 reads YYREEE (reference sequence). DNA for the CDR3: TGTGCCAGCAGCTTTAGCGGGAGTCCCCCAGATACGCAGTATTTT. It yields the protein CASSFSGSPPDTQYF.

The V call is TRBV28, the J call TRBJ1-5, with unresolved D. Germline V CDR1 and CDR2: MDHEN, SYDVKM. The CDR3 spans 12 residues. Trimming shortened V by 3 bases and J by 7 bases, and 7 bases separated the two germline ends. CDR3 bases: TGTGCCAGCAGTTTGAGGATACAGCCCCAGCATTTT. This translates into CASSLRIQPQHF.

The chain has TRBV15 and TRBJ2-7, with 7 bases fitting TRBD1. J lost 1 base, V lost 8 bases, and 5 bases had no gene match. The V gene's germline CDR1 is LNHNV and CDR2 YYDKDF (reference sequence). The CDR3 totals 13 residues. CDR3 protein: CATGRDRSYEQYF. The CDR3 coding sequence is TGTGCCACCGGCCGGGACAGATCCTACGAGCAGTACTTC.

The chain has TRBV27 and TRBJ2-1, with 10 bases aligning to TRBD2. Trimming cost V 6 bases and J 2 bases; bases outside gene matches: 7. Germline CDR1 MNHEY, CDR2 SMNVEV (reference sequence). The CDR3 runs to 16 residues. The CDR3 nucleotides read TGTGCCAGCAGAGCCCTAGCGGGGGACACCTACAATGAGCAGTTCTTC. It encodes CASRALAGDTYNEQFF.

Details on this clone: Mismatch with germline at one junction end may stem from a read error. The chain's CDR3 is CASTRTPMNTEAFF. For the CDR3, the DNA is TGTGCTAGTACTAGGACACCGATGAACACTGAAGCTTTCTTT. The V call is TRBV19, the J call TRBJ1-1; TRBD1 might be the D (5 bases). This CDR3 has 14 residues. Germline loops: CDR1 LNHDA, CDR2 SQIVND (reference sequence).

The chain links TRBV9 to TRBJ1-1, with a possible D match to TRBD1 (5 bases). The ends were cut back, 3 bases at V and 4 bases at J, with 16 bases in the middle. This CDR3 spans 15 amino acids. CDR1 is SGDLS, CDR2 YYNGEE, per germline. Here the CDR3 DNA reads TGTGCCAGCAGCGGTAGCGAGCGGGGGGGCACTGAAGCTTTCTTT. Its translation is CASSGSERGGTEAFF.

The chain couples TRBV30 to TRBJ2-1, with D maybe TRBD2 (6 bases). This CDR3 region has 13 residues. Germline V lookup: CDR1 GTSNPN, CDR2 SVGIG (reference sequence). V was cut by 7 bases and J by 4 bases, with 14 bases left in between. The CDR3 here is CALTGARYNEQFF. The CDR3, as DNA: TGTGCCTTAACGGGAGCAAGATACAATGAGCAGTTCTTC.

V usage is TRBV28 and J usage is TRBJ2-7; 7 nucleotides line up with TRBD1. The CDR3 sequence is 14 residues long. V was pared by 5 bases and J by 4 bases, with 8 bases of the junction left unmatched. Germline assignment: CDR1 MDHEN and CDR2 SYDVKM. The CDR3 sequence is CASSPTGSLYEQYF. CDR3 coding DNA: TGTGCCAGCAGTCCGACAGGGTCCTTGTACGAGCAGTACTTC. Using reference TRBV28 and TRBJ2-7 for the parts outside the CDR3, the full variable domain is DVKVTQSSRYLVKRTGEKVFLECVQDMDHENMFWYRQDPGLGLRLIYFSYDVKMKEKGDIPEGYSVSREKKERFSLILESASTNQTSMYLCASSPTGSLYEQYFGPGTRLTVT.

This clone came up a few times. The gene calls are TRBV28 and TRBJ2-4, with 9 bases that match TRBD1. After removal of 2 bases from V and 1 base from J, the junction contained 3 bases not matched to a gene. The CDR3 loop spans 16 amino acids. Per germline, CDR1 MDHEN and CDR2 SYDVKM. The CDR3 here is CASSLLQGAAKNIQYF. CDR3 coding DNA: TGTGCCAGCAGTTTACTACAGGGGGCTGCCAAAAACATTCAGTACTTC.

The chain employs TRBV11-3 and TRBJ1-5, with D tentatively TRBD1 (5 bases). Germline V lookup: CDR1 SGHNT, CDR2 YENEEA. This CDR3 is 18 amino acids long. Trimming stripped 2 bases from V and 8 bases from J, with 25 bases between. The CDR3 protein is CASSLRRALTYHGEPQHF. The CDR3 nucleotides are TGTGCCAGCAGCTTACGCAGGGCCTTGACTTACCATGGAGAGCCCCAGCATTTT.

The V gene is TRBV28, the J gene TRBJ1-6; a possible D gene is TRBD1 (5 bases). In germline, CDR1 is MDHEN, CDR2 SYDVKM. The CDR3 totals 16 residues. Deletions cut 0 bases from V and 6 bases from J, with 12 bases between. This chain's CDR3 is CASSLWAGRVNSPLHF. CDR3 bases: TGTGCCAGCAGTTTATGGGCAGGGAGGGTTAATTCACCCCTCCACTTT.

About this clone: One end of the junction is discordant with germline, which a read error may explain. The rearrangement links TRBV15 to TRBJ1-3; TRBD1 agrees at 7 bases. Germline V CDR1 and CDR2: LNHNV, YYDKDF (reference sequence). The CDR3 length is 15 residues. CDR3 in DNA: TGTGCCACCAGCCAAAACAGGGGTGGTGGAAACACCGTATATTTT. It encodes CATSQNRGGGNTVYF.

This sequence joins TRBV5-1 and TRBJ1-1, with D possibly matching TRBD1 (5 bases). Trimming left V 5 bases short and J 0 bases short, with 11 bases between. Per germline, CDR1 SGHRS and CDR2 YFSETQ. The CDR3 extends over 14 amino acids. The chain's CDR3 is CASRGSGLNTEAFF. For the CDR3, the DNA is TGCGCCAGCAGAGGTTCAGGGCTGAACACTGAAGCTTTCTTT.

In its sample, this clone was seen a few times. The genes are TRBV7-3 and TRBJ2-2; 8 positions match TRBD1. Germline CDR1 SGHTA, CDR2 FQGTGA. Losses at the gene ends were 2 bases for V and 6 bases for J; bases not matched to a gene: 2. The CDR3 spans 14 residues. CDR3 loop: CASSLVQGAGELFF. CDR3 DNA sequence: TGTGCCAGCAGCTTAGTACAGGGGGCCGGGGAGCTGTTTTTT.

To note about this clone: The limits of the CDR3 on the DNA are not certain, so only TCRdb's listed CDR3 is given. This chain links TRBV6-5 with TRBJ1-1; the DNA was not used to check the table's D call, TRBD1. Germline V gives CDR1 MNHEY, CDR2 SVGAGI. From its first to its last residue, the CDR3 has 15 amino acids. CDR3 sequence: CASSSSTGAFTEAFF.

This clone was detected only a few times. V gene TRBV7-8 combines with J gene TRBJ2-5, with 8 positions matching TRBD1. This CDR3 comprises 18 residues. V dropped 2 bases and J dropped 3; count of bases not matched to a gene: 14. The germline CDR1 and CDR2 sequences are SGHVS and FQNEAQ. CDR3 sequence (DNA): TGTGCCAGCAGCTTATATAGGGACGGACAGGGCAGAAAAGAGACCCAGTACTTC. Translating it yields CASSLYRDGQGRKETQYF.

V usage is TRBV5-1 and J usage is TRBJ2-1; perhaps TRBD2 as D (5 bases). Trimming took 0 bases from V and 4 from J, leaving 14 bases between them. The CDR3 has 16 amino acids. Germline V CDR1 and CDR2: SGHRS, YFSETQ. CDR3 bases: TGCGCCAGCAGCTTGGCTCGGCTAGCCCTTTACAATGAGCAGTTCTTC. It is translated as CASSLARLALYNEQFF.

The chain joins TRBV29-1 to TRBJ2-1; the D gene is possibly TRBD2 (5 bases). Trimming removed 1 base at V and 0 bases at J, with 16 bases between. Germline assignment: CDR1 SQVTM and CDR2 ANQGSEA. This CDR3 is built from 17 residues. CDR3 region: CSVEGAGDGLSYNEQFF. The CDR3, as DNA: TGCAGCGTTGAAGGGGCGGGCGACGGACTCTCCTACAATGAGCAGTTCTTC.

This chain joins TRBV5-4 and TRBJ1-2, with 7 bases identical to TRBD1. Trimming removed 4 bases from V and 7 bases from J; junction bases left unmatched: 10. Germline loops: CDR1 SGHNT, CDR2 YYREEE (reference sequence). The CDR3 is 14 residues long. CDR3 sequence: CASSGTGVGSGYTF. The CDR3 DNA follows: TGTGCCAGCAGCGGTACAGGGGTCGGGAGTGGCTACACCTTC.

The J gene is TRBJ1-2, the V gene TRBV13; D is unresolved. With 5 bases removed from V and 8 bases from J, the gap between germline ends came to 12 bases. The CDR3 contains 12 residues. Germline V lookup: CDR1 PRHDT, CDR2 FYEKMQ (reference sequence). The CDR3 here is CASSLDIRGYTF. For the CDR3, the DNA is TGTGCCAGCAGCCTCGACATTCGCGGCTACACCTTC.

CDR3 nucleotides: TGTGCCAGCAGCTCCACCGGGACAGGGGGATCCGAGCAGTACTTC. This gives the protein CASSSTGTGGSEQYF. This chain links TRBV7-2 with TRBJ2-7; 11 bases align to TRBD1. Germline V CDR1 and CDR2: SGHTA, FQGNSA. This CDR3 contains 15 residues. The V segment lost 4 bases and the J segment 6 bases; nucleotides outside the gene matches: 8. Supplemented by reference TRBV7-2 and TRBJ2-7, the full variable domain reads GAGVSQSPSNKVTEKGKDVELRCDPISGHTALYWYRQSLGQGLEFLIYFQGNSAPDKSGLPSDRFSAERTGGSVSTLTIQRTQQEDSAVYLCASSSTGTGGSEQYFGPGTRLTVT.

This chain joins TRBV5-1 and TRBJ2-5, with D maybe TRBD2 (5 bases). The CDR3 runs to 15 residues. From germline, CDR1 is SGHRS and CDR2 YFSETQ. With 4 bases removed from V and 7 bases from J, the gap between germline ends came to 20 bases. Written as DNA, the CDR3 is TGCGCCAGCAGCGTAAACCCCGAGAGGGCAGGGACCCAGTACTTC. Protein sequence: CASSVNPERAGTQYF.

The V and J genes are TRBV19 and TRBJ1-1; D ambiguous. This CDR3 region has 14 residues. The ends were cut back, 6 bases at V and 4 bases at J, with 15 bases in the middle. Germline CDR1 LNHDA, CDR2 SQIVND (reference sequence). CDR3 sequence reads: CASREGNWGTEAFF. The CDR3 nucleotides are TGTGCCAGTAGGGAGGGCAACTGGGGCACTGAAGCTTTCTTT. Variable domain in full (rest from reference TRBV19 and TRBJ1-1): DGGITQSPKYLFRKEGQNVTLSCEQNLNHDAMYWYRQDPGQGLRLIYYSQIVNDFQKGDIAEGYSVSREKKESFPLTVTSAQKNPTAFYLCASREGNWGTEAFFGQGTRLTVV.

The chain couples TRBV6-6 to TRBJ2-1, with 7 nucleotides matching TRBD2. Germline CDR1 MNHNY, CDR2 SVGAGI (reference sequence). Trimming removed 0 bases from V and 6 bases from J; junction bases left unmatched: 8. This CDR3 region has 16 residues. The CDR3 here is CASSYSAQRGTNEQFF. The DNA of the CDR3 is TGTGCCAGCAGTTACTCTGCCCAGCGGGGCACCAATGAGCAGTTCTTC.

The chain carries TRBV2 and TRBJ1-2, with D possibly matching TRBD1 (6 bases). There are 12 residues in the CDR3. The ends were cut back, 4 bases at V and 7 bases at J, with 10 bases in the middle. The germline gives CDR1 SNHLY, CDR2 FYNNEI. CDR3 region: CASSGGPGGYTF. In DNA, the CDR3 is TGTGCCAGCAGTGGGGGGCCGGGTGGCTACACCTTC.

The CDR3 sequence is CASSSGTGTQPQHF. In DNA form, the CDR3 reads TGCGCCAGCAGCTCGGGGACAGGTACCCAGCCCCAGCATTTT. This chain links TRBV5-1 with TRBJ1-5; TRBD1 matches 8 bases. V trimming: 3 bases; J trimming: 7 bases; junction bases outside the gene matches: 6. This CDR3 has 14 residues. Germline CDR1 is SGHRS and CDR2 is YFSETQ.

This rearrangement joins TRBV7-2 to TRBJ2-2, with TRBD1 matching 11 bases. With 5 bases clipped from V and 0 bases from J, the junction kept 2 bases outside the gene matches. CDR1 is SGHTA, CDR2 FQGNSA, per germline. This CDR3 spans 16 amino acids. CDR3 sequence (DNA): TGTGCCAGCAGCGGACAGGGGGCCCCGAACACCGGGGAGCTGTTTTTT. Its translation: CASSGQGAPNTGELFF.

The V call is TRBV7-8, the J call TRBJ2-1, with 7 nucleotides matching TRBD2. This CDR3 spans 15 amino acids. Trimming cost V 6 bases and J 6 bases; bases outside gene matches: 11. Germline assignment: CDR1 SGHVS and CDR2 FQNEAQ. Written as DNA, the CDR3 is TGTGCCAGCAGACGCCGTGGGGGAGGGGCCAATGAGCAGTTCTTC. Protein: CASRRRGGGANEQFF.

This chain connects TRBV7-9 to TRBJ1-6; the D gene is possibly TRBD1 (6 bases). The V gene lost 5 bases and the J gene lost 8 bases, with 7 bases spanning the gap. CDR3 length: 12 residues. Per the germline V gene, CDR1 is SEHNR and CDR2 is FQNEAQ (reference sequence). The CDR3 is CASSHRDSPLHF. The CDR3 DNA is TGTGCCAGCAGCCACAGGGATTCACCCCTCCACTTT.